A selection of T cell receptor beta chains follows, all from one sample in a study of OX40 agonist ivuxolimab in advanced cancers. Method: immunoSEQ multiplex PCR; TCRdb's copy keeps in-frame clones and lacks some. Here the sample spans 70,000 to 80,000 clones, approximately 90% being singletons. The material sequenced was CD4+ or CD8+ T cells sorted from blood, taken in a trial of the OX40 agonist ivuxolimab. The receptors stem from an adult with an advanced solid tumor such as melanoma, head and neck, liver or kidney cancer. Both conserved end residues are part of each CDR3. Each record gives: D gene, V gene, J gene, clone size, CDR3 DNA, CDR3 protein. The D gene is left open where the match is weak. Clone size, where shown, is once, few, many, or a class for clones that have expanded.

NA	TRBV7-9	TRBJ1-2	NA	TGTGCCAGCAGCCCAGGGTGGGACTATGGCTACACCTTC	CASSPGWDYGYTF
TRBD1	TRBV7-2	TRBJ2-4	NA	TGTGCCAGCAGCCAAAAAAGACAGGGGGGGAACATTCAGTACTTC	CASSQKRQGGNIQYF
TRBD1	TRBV6-5	TRBJ2-7	NA	TGTGCCAGCAGGGGACAGGGGGGAGGCTACGAGCAGTACTTC	CASRGQGGGYEQYF
TRBD2	TRBV30	TRBJ2-1	NA	TGTGCCTGGATAGCGGGAACTACCTACAATGAGCAGTTCTTC	CAWIAGTTYNEQFF
TRBD1	TRBV4-2	TRBJ2-7	many	TGTGCCAGCAGCCCGTGGACAGGGGCCGAGCAGTACTTC	CASSPWTGAEQYF
TRBD2	TRBV28	TRBJ2-3	NA	TGTGCCAGCAGTTCGGGGGGGACAGATACGCAGTATTTT	CASSSGGTDTQYF
NA	TRBV5-1	TRBJ1-1	NA	TGCGCCAGCAGCTTGGCCTGGGACTCTAACACTGAAGCTTTCTTT	CASSLAWDSNTEAFF
NA	TRBV21-1	TRBJ2-5	few	TGTGCCAGCAGCAGGAGGCCCCAAGAGACCCAGTACTTC	CASSRRPQETQYF
TRBD1	TRBV27	TRBJ2-6	once	TGTGCCAGCAGTCCCCGGCAGGGGGCGATCTCTGGGGCCAACGTCCTGACTTTC	CASSPRQGAISGANVLTF
NA	TRBV6-6	TRBJ2-1	NA	TGTGCCAGCAGTTACTCGGAATGGGCCGGACATGAGCAGTTCTTC	CASSYSEWAGHEQFF
NA	TRBV4-2	TRBJ1-3	NA	TGTGCCAGCAGCCTGGCCCAGGTGGACGGAAACACCATATATTTT	CASSLAQVDGNTIYF
NA	TRBV5-4	TRBJ2-7	NA	TGTGCCAGCAGCTTGGGCCGGGACCGTGAGCAGTACTTC	CASSLGRDREQYF
TRBD1	TRBV5-4	TRBJ2-1	NA	TGTGCCAGCAGCTTGGCAGGGACAGGGGGCTGGGGTGAGCAGTTCTTC	CASSLAGTGGWGEQFF
TRBD2	TRBV5-1	TRBJ2-7	NA	TGCGCCAGCAGCCCCCTCGGGACTAGCGGGAGCTTTGGTGAGCAGTACTTC	CASSPLGTSGSFGEQYF
TRBD2	TRBV7-3	TRBJ2-5	NA	TGTGCCAGCAGCTGGGACTATCAAGAGACCCAGTACTTC	CASSWDYQETQYF
NA	TRBV5-1	TRBJ2-5	few	TGCGCCAGCAGCTTACAGGGAATGCGCGAGACCCAGTACTTC	CASSLQGMRETQYF
NA	TRBV18	TRBJ1-2	few	TGTGCCAGCTCACATTTAACAGACTATGGCTACACCTTC	CASSHLTDYGYTF
NA	TRBV6-5	TRBJ1-3	NA	TGTGCCAGCAGTAAAACAACAGGGTCTGGAAACACCATATATTTT	CASSKTTGSGNTIYF
TRBD1	TRBV6-4	TRBJ1-2	NA	TGTGCCAGCAGTGAAGCAGGGGGCGTAAATGGCTACACCTTC	CASSEAGGVNGYTF
TRBD2	TRBV5-6	TRBJ2-3	NA	TGTGCCAGCAGCTTATCTAGCGGATTTACTAGCACAGATACGCAGTATTTT	CASSLSSGFTSTDTQYF
NA	TRBV7-3	TRBJ1-1	NA	TGTGCCAGCAGCTTAGGGGGGGCGTCGGTCACTGAAGCTTTCTTT	CASSLGGASVTEAFF
NA	TRBV7-2	TRBJ2-7	NA	TGTGCCAGCAGCTTGGTAGGGGCCGGGAGCGCCTACGAGCAGTACTTC	CASSLVGAGSAYEQYF
NA	TRBV6-1	TRBJ1-2	few	TGTGCCAGCAGTGGCTCAGGGACAAATGGCTACACCTTC	CASSGSGTNGYTF
NA	TRBV7-3	TRBJ2-1	NA	TGTGCCAGCAGCGAAGGAAGGGCGTACAATGAGCAGTTCTTC	CASSEGRAYNEQFF
TRBD1	TRBV4-1	TRBJ2-5	NA	TGCGCCAGCAGCCAGGGACAGGGATTAATTGGGGAGACCCAGTACTTC	CASSQGQGLIGETQYF
TRBD2	TRBV4-2	TRBJ2-1	NA	TGTGCCAGCAGCCAAGAGGCTAGCGGCCCCTACAATGAGCAGTTCTTC	CASSQEASGPYNEQFF
NA	TRBV7-8	TRBJ1-3	NA	TGTGCCAGCAGCTTACTCGGGGCGGGTGGAAACACCATATATTTT	CASSLLGAGGNTIYF
NA	TRBV19	TRBJ1-1	NA	TGTGCCAGTAGGGGACCCCCCGCAGACAGGATACCGAGTGACGCTGAAGCTTTCTTT	CASRGPPADRIPSDAEAFF
NA	TRBV7-2	TRBJ2-1	NA	TGTGCCAGCAGCGCACCCCGGGACTACAATGAGCAGTTCTTC	CASSAPRDYNEQFF
NA	TRBV11-3	TRBJ2-3	NA	TGTGCCAGCAGCTTAGGGCAGACCTCAACAGATACGCAGTATTTT	CASSLGQTSTDTQYF
NA	TRBV4-1	TRBJ1-3	NA	TGCGCCAGCAGCCCCTTCGGAAACACCATATATTTT	CASSPFGNTIYF
TRBD1	TRBV18	TRBJ2-7	NA	TGTGCCAGCTCGGGAACAGGGGGAAACTACGAGCAGTACTTC	CASSGTGGNYEQYF
NA	TRBV4-1	TRBJ1-5	NA	TGCGCCAGCAGCCAAGGGAAATTATATCAGCCCCAGCATTTT	CASSQGKLYQPQHF
NA	TRBV11-2	TRBJ2-7	NA	TGTGCCAGCAGCTTAGGCAGGAACTCCTACGAGCAGTACTTC	CASSLGRNSYEQYF